The entry that follows covers one T cell receptor beta chain sequence. What it binds is not known. The data originate from a study of blood T cells in healthy people across ages. Study-level findings and limits: A roughly linear age-dependent decrease characterized TCR beta diversity per million T cells.

CDR1 and CDR2 (germline): SGHVS, FQNEAQ. This CDR3 is 17 amino acids long. V lost 5 bases, J lost 3 bases, and 11 bases stayed unmatched. Together with a sample-barcoded 5' primer, a J-beta primer mix was included in a second PCR lasting roughly 6 to 12 cycles. Via MiXCR, TCRdb re-called the 5' RACE reads, giving one row per CDR3 protein. The sample carries 750,000 to 950,000 distinct CDR3 sequences, roughly 24% recorded once. These data are also associated with another study on T cells of mothers and their children. From that report: Input to cDNA synthesis comprised all extracted RNA, at a ratio of around 1.6 ug per 15 ul. The authors identified no persistent microchimeric T cell clones.

The sequenced material came from blood. The sequence was collected from a boy aged 5-17 years in good health. The J gene is TRBJ2-4, the V gene TRBV7-8, with TRBD1 matching over 9 bases. The CDR3 region has the DNA TGTGCCAGCAGCCCCGACCGGGACAGGGAGGTCAAAAACATTCAGTACTTC. Protein product: CASSPDRDREVKNIQYF.